This T cell receptor beta chain was identified during a study of metastatic and nonmetastatic thyroid tumors. Original handling: To classify distant metastasis in papillary thyroid cancer, a model was built from CDR3 differences across clinicopathological groups. TCRdb re-called the PCR reads with MiXCR. TCRdb, rather than the study authors, made the V and J calls. The repertoire includes roughly 8,400 clones, approximately 29% of them detected once, and about 10% sits in the top ten. Patients underwent thyroid surgery, and none had received any treatment before it. Study results and limitations: The study reportedly found significantly higher TCR beta diversity in malignant thyroid tumors than benign nodules, in blood and tumor.

This clone was seen only a few times. Its specificity is not known. This clonotype was obtained from a female donor with papillary thyroid cancer or a benign thyroid nodule (not recorded which). Some clones in this sample may be carry-over from other donors' samples. Sequencing input: tumor tissue.

The CDR3 nucleotides read TGTGCCAGCAGTTCTCCCTCTTCCGGGACTAGCGGGAGCGCAGATACGCAGTATTTT. Its protein is CASSSPSSGTSGSADTQYF. The rearrangement joins TRBV28 to TRBJ2-3; TRBD2 agrees at 14 bases. The V and J ends lost 4 bases and 4 bases, in that order; junction bases with no gene match: 13. This CDR3 has 19 amino acids. CDR1 and CDR2 from the germline V gene are MDHEN and SYDVKM.